This TCR beta chain was captured by sequencing in a study of T cells in Graves' hyperthyroidism and ophthalmopathy. Findings and caveats of the study: Through a model of 13 V-J features, ophthalmopathy was separated from stable hyperthyroidism.

Researchers amplified the TCR beta CDR3 regions from RNA transcripts. Primed by the HTBI set, a first-round RT-PCR was run on the TCR CDR3. TCRdb passed the multiplex PCR reads through MiXCR, listing each CDR3 protein once. The data hold some 250,000 distinct CDR3 sequences, with roughly 14% observed a single time. There are many counts of this clonotype. Its antigen is unknown. Germline assignment: CDR1 SNHLY and CDR2 FYNNEI. The CDR3 runs 14 residues. V dropped 4 bases and J dropped 6; count of bases not matched to a gene: 3. Patients were excluded for uncontrolled infection, other autoimmune disease, pregnancy or lactation. Every diagnosis used clinical symptoms, serum thyroxine and TRAb, thyroid ultrasound and orbital computed tomography. Fresh peripheral blood, around 11 ml of it, supplied the PBMCs.

Sequences were obtained from blood. The chain is built from TRBV2 and TRBJ2-1, with TRBD1 matching 10 bases. This clonotype was sampled from a middle-aged woman with Graves' hyperthyroidism that later progressed to Graves' ophthalmopathy. CDR3 loop: CASSAGQGFNEQFF. DNA for the CDR3: TGTGCCAGCAGTGCGGGACAGGGGTTCAATGAGCAGTTCTTC.